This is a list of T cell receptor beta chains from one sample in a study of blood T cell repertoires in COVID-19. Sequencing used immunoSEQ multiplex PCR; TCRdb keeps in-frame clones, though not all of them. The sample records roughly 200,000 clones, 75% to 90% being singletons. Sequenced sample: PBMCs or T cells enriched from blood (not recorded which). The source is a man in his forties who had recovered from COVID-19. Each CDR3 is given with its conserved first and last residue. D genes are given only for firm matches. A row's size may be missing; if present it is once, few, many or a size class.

CDR3aa: CASSTLQGQGVNQPQHF; CDR3nt: TGTGCCAGTAGTACCTTACAGGGACAGGGGGTCAATCAGCCCCAGCATTTT; j_gene: TRBJ1-5; v_gene: TRBV19; abundance: .; d_gene: TRBD1
CDR3aa: CASSDRVSYEQYF; CDR3nt: TGTGCCAGCAGCGACAGGGTCTCCTACGAGCAGTACTTC; j_gene: TRBJ2-7; v_gene: TRBV6-5; abundance: .; d_gene: TRBD1
CDR3aa: CASSPLGEVSEAFF; CDR3nt: TGTGCCAGCTCACCCCTCGGGGAGGTCTCTGAAGCTTTCTTT; j_gene: TRBJ1-1; v_gene: TRBV18; abundance: .; d_gene: .
CDR3aa: CASSPPGQGTGYTF; CDR3nt: TGCGCCAGCAGCCCCCCCGGACAGGGAACGGGCTACACCTTC; j_gene: TRBJ1-2; v_gene: TRBV5-1; abundance: .; d_gene: TRBD1
CDR3aa: CASGTSGINNEQFF; CDR3nt: TGTGCCAGCGGGACTAGCGGGATTAACAATGAGCAGTTCTTC; j_gene: TRBJ2-1; v_gene: TRBV19; abundance: .; d_gene: TRBD2
CDR3aa: CASSGQRGQGLEQFF; CDR3nt: TGTGCCAGCAGTGGGCAACGGGGACAGGGGTTAGAGCAGTTCTTC; j_gene: TRBJ2-1; v_gene: TRBV25-1; abundance: .; d_gene: TRBD1
CDR3aa: CASFPGTENEKLFF; CDR3nt: TGTGCCAGCTTCCCCGGGACTGAAAATGAAAAACTGTTTTTT; j_gene: TRBJ1-4; v_gene: TRBV28; abundance: .; d_gene: .
CDR3aa: CASSFTGYNEQFF; CDR3nt: TGTGCCAGCAGCTTCACTGGCTACAATGAGCAGTTCTTC; j_gene: TRBJ2-1; v_gene: TRBV7-3; abundance: .; d_gene: .
CDR3aa: CASSRQGAHGYTF; CDR3nt: TGTGCCAGCAGTAGACAGGGGGCGCATGGCTACACCTTC; j_gene: TRBJ1-2; v_gene: TRBV28; abundance: .; d_gene: TRBD1
CDR3aa: CATSPGGYEQYF; CDR3nt: TGTGCCACCAGCCCGGGGGGGTACGAGCAGTACTTC; j_gene: TRBJ2-7; v_gene: TRBV15; abundance: .; d_gene: TRBD2
CDR3aa: CASSQESVGGYGYTF; CDR3nt: TGCGCCAGCAGCCAAGAGTCCGTAGGGGGCTATGGCTACACCTTC; j_gene: TRBJ1-2; v_gene: TRBV4-1; abundance: .; d_gene: .
CDR3aa: CASSLGLAGVETQYF; CDR3nt: TGTGCCAGCAGCTTGGGACTAGCGGGAGTAGAGACCCAGTACTTC; j_gene: TRBJ2-5; v_gene: TRBV5-6; abundance: .; d_gene: TRBD2
CDR3aa: CASSWAGSPDTQYF; CDR3nt: TGTGCCAGCAGTTGGGCAGGCAGTCCAGATACGCAGTATTTT; j_gene: TRBJ2-3; v_gene: TRBV28; abundance: few; d_gene: .
CDR3aa: CASRLDRGNYGYTF; CDR3nt: TGTGCCAGCAGATTGGACAGGGGGAACTATGGCTACACCTTC; j_gene: TRBJ1-2; v_gene: TRBV2; abundance: .; d_gene: TRBD1
CDR3aa: CATSSRTSGNEQFF; CDR3nt: TGTGCCACCAGCTCCCGGACTAGCGGCAATGAGCAGTTCTTC; j_gene: TRBJ2-1; v_gene: TRBV15; abundance: .; d_gene: TRBD2
CDR3aa: CASSPPGSNAGELFF; CDR3nt: TGTGCCAGCAGCCCTCCCGGGTCTAATGCCGGGGAGCTGTTTTTT; j_gene: TRBJ2-2; v_gene: TRBV5-4; abundance: .; d_gene: .
CDR3aa: CASSGGNYEQYF; CDR3nt: TGTGCCAGTAGTGGGGGGAACTACGAGCAGTACTTC; j_gene: TRBJ2-7; v_gene: TRBV19; abundance: .; d_gene: .
CDR3aa: CASSVLSAAGPYGYTF; CDR3nt: TGTGCCAGCAGCGTATTGAGCGCGGCAGGGCCCTATGGCTACACCTTC; j_gene: TRBJ1-2; v_gene: TRBV9; abundance: once; d_gene: .
CDR3aa: CASSRQGELGNEKLFF; CDR3nt: TGTGCCAGCTCCCGACAGGGGGAGCTTGGTAATGAAAAACTGTTTTTT; j_gene: TRBJ1-4; v_gene: TRBV2; abundance: .; d_gene: TRBD1
CDR3aa: CATGAGGSRNTIYF; CDR3nt: TGTGCCACCGGAGCGGGGGGATCTAGAAACACCATATATTTT; j_gene: TRBJ1-3; v_gene: TRBV13; abundance: .; d_gene: .
CDR3aa: CASSLVGRARYGYTF; CDR3nt: TGTGCCAGCAGCTTAGTGGGCAGGGCTAGATATGGCTACACCTTC; j_gene: TRBJ1-2; v_gene: TRBV13; abundance: once; d_gene: .
CDR3aa: CAVTRTGFQFF; CDR3nt: TGTGCAGTAACTCGGACAGGGTTCCAGTTCTTC; j_gene: TRBJ2-1; v_gene: TRBV11-2; abundance: .; d_gene: TRBD1
CDR3aa: CASSMRAGILSMNTEAFF; CDR3nt: TGTGCCAGTAGTATGAGGGCGGGGATTCTTTCCATGAACACTGAAGCTTTCTTT; j_gene: TRBJ1-1; v_gene: TRBV19; abundance: .; d_gene: .
CDR3aa: CASTFSGNYNEQFF; CDR3nt: TGTGCCAGCACCTTTAGCGGAAACTACAATGAGCAGTTCTTC; j_gene: TRBJ2-1; v_gene: TRBV6-5; abundance: .; d_gene: .
CDR3aa: CASSQPGQGAREQYF; CDR3nt: TGTGCCAGCAGCCAACCGGGACAGGGGGCGAGGGAGCAGTACTTC; j_gene: TRBJ2-7; v_gene: TRBV28; abundance: few; d_gene: TRBD1
CDR3aa: CASSEGMGRPYGYTF; CDR3nt: TGTGCCAGCAGTGAAGGGATGGGCAGGCCCTATGGCTACACCTTC; j_gene: TRBJ1-2; v_gene: TRBV2; abundance: few; d_gene: .
CDR3aa: CASSYGDRDSYGYTF; CDR3nt: TGTGCCAGCAGCTATGGGGACAGGGACTCTTATGGCTACACCTTC; j_gene: TRBJ1-2; v_gene: TRBV7-8; abundance: .; d_gene: TRBD1
CDR3aa: CASMAECTDTQYF; CDR3nt: TGTGCCAGCATGGCGGAGTGCACAGATACGCAGTATTTT; j_gene: TRBJ2-3; v_gene: TRBV21-1; abundance: .; d_gene: .
CDR3aa: CASSESTGYGYTF; CDR3nt: TGCGCCAGCAGTGAGTCGACGGGCTATGGCTACACCTTC; j_gene: TRBJ1-2; v_gene: TRBV10-1; abundance: .; d_gene: .
CDR3aa: CAAQGTAGETQYF; CDR3nt: TGTGCCGCCCAAGGGACCGCGGGGGAGACCCAGTACTTC; j_gene: TRBJ2-5; v_gene: TRBV10-3; abundance: .; d_gene: .
CDR3aa: CASSFYTSGGETQYF; CDR3nt: TGCGCCAGCAGCTTTTATACTAGCGGGGGAGAGACCCAGTACTTC; j_gene: TRBJ2-5; v_gene: TRBV5-1; abundance: .; d_gene: TRBD2
CDR3aa: CAWSVLGEAFF; CDR3nt: TGTGCCTGGAGTGTCCTAGGTGAAGCTTTCTTT; j_gene: TRBJ1-1; v_gene: TRBV30; abundance: .; d_gene: .
CDR3aa: CASSPNPQSAVRGYTF; CDR3nt: TGTGCCAGCAGCCCGAACCCTCAGTCCGCTGTTCGAGGCTACACCTTC; j_gene: TRBJ1-2; v_gene: TRBV7-2; abundance: .; d_gene: .
CDR3aa: CASSLDREYGYTF; CDR3nt: TGCGCCAGCAGCTTGGACAGGGAGTATGGCTACACCTTC; j_gene: TRBJ1-2; v_gene: TRBV5-1; abundance: .; d_gene: .
CDR3aa: CASRQGNSPLHF; CDR3nt: TGTGCCAGCAGACAGGGGAATTCACCCCTCCACTTT; j_gene: TRBJ1-6; v_gene: TRBV12-3/TRBV12-4; abundance: .; d_gene: TRBD1
CDR3aa: CASSLGYRAGDGYTF; CDR3nt: TGTGCCAGCAGCTTGGGGTACAGGGCGGGGGATGGCTACACCTTC; j_gene: TRBJ1-2; v_gene: TRBV7-3; abundance: .; d_gene: .
CDR3aa: CASGGLSGNTIYF; CDR3nt: TGTGCCAGCGGGGGCCTCTCTGGAAACACCATATATTTT; j_gene: TRBJ1-3; v_gene: TRBV7-2; abundance: .; d_gene: .
CDR3aa: CASRGTAYLGPLHF; CDR3nt: TGTGCCAGCAGGGGGACAGCCTACCTGGGTCCCCTCCACTTT; j_gene: TRBJ1-6; v_gene: TRBV2; abundance: .; d_gene: TRBD1
CDR3aa: CASRRRTVTDTQYF; CDR3nt: TGTGCCAGTAGGAGACGGACAGTCACAGATACGCAGTATTTT; j_gene: TRBJ2-3; v_gene: TRBV19; abundance: .; d_gene: .
CDR3aa: CASTGTDNTGELFF; CDR3nt: TGTGCCAGCACCGGGACAGACAACACCGGGGAGCTGTTTTTT; j_gene: TRBJ2-2; v_gene: TRBV2; abundance: .; d_gene: TRBD1
CDR3aa: CASSLLKGREQYF; CDR3nt: TGTGCCAGCAGCTTATTAAAGGGGCGGGAGCAGTACTTC; j_gene: TRBJ2-7; v_gene: TRBV7-3; abundance: .; d_gene: .
CDR3aa: CASSIRGSGNTIYF; CDR3nt: TGTGCCAGTAGTATTAGGGGTTCTGGAAACACCATATATTTT; j_gene: TRBJ1-3; v_gene: TRBV19; abundance: .; d_gene: .